The subject of this entry is one T cell receptor (beta chain). No antigen is known for it. The CDR3 sequence is 15 residues long. Trimming took off 0 bases at V and 8 bases at J, with 14 bases between the two ends. Germline V gene sequence: CDR1 SEHNR, CDR2 FQNEAQ (reference sequence). This record comes from a study of CD8 T cells in ankylosing spondylitis. Study outcomes and limitations: Significant enrichment of disease-linked clones was reported in matched ankylosing spondylitis synovial fluid. Disease-associated clonotypes exhibited CD8+ identity and were relatively infrequent in peripheral blood.

TCRdb used MiXCR to reprocess the 5' RACE reads, holding one entry per CDR3 protein. The sample gives roughly 150,000 distinct CDR3 sequences, 8.5% to 10% of which show up once; about 15% is in the top ten. Sequenced sample: blood, either unsorted or a sorted T cell fraction (not recorded which). The receptor was derived from a female donor with ankylosing spondylitis or in good health (not recorded which). V gene TRBV7-9 combines with J gene TRBJ1-5; D may be TRBD1 (5 bases). CDR3 residues: CASSLAGGGVEPQHF. The CDR3 DNA follows: TGTGCCAGCAGCTTAGCCGGGGGTGGCGTGGAGCCCCAGCATTTT. Variable domain in full (rest from reference TRBV7-9 and TRBJ1-5): DTGVSQNPRHKITKRGQNVTFRCDPISEHNRLYWYRQTLGQGPEFLTYFQNEAQLEKSRLLSDRFSAERPKGSFSTLEIQRTEQGDSAMYLCASSLAGGGVEPQHFGDGTRLSIL.